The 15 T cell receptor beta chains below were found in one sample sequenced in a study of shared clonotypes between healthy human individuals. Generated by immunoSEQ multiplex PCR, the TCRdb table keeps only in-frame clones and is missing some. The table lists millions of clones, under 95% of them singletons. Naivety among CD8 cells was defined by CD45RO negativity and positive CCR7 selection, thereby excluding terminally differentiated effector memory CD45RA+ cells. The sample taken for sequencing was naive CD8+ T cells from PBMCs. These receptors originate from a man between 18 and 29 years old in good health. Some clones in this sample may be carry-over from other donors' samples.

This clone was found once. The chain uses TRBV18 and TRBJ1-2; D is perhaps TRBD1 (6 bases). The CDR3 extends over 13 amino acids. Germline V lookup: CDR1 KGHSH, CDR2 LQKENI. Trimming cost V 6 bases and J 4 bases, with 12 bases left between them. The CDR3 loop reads CASSKDRTYGYTF. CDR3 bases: TGTGCCAGCTCCAAGGACAGAACCTATGGCTACACCTTC.

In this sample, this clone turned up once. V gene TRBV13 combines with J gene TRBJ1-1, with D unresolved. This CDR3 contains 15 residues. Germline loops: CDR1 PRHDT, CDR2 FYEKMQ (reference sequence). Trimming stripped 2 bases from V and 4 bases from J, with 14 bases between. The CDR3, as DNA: TGTGCCAGCAGCTTAAATGTCGATCGTGTCACTGAAGCTTTCTTT. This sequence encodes CASSLNVDRVTEAFF.

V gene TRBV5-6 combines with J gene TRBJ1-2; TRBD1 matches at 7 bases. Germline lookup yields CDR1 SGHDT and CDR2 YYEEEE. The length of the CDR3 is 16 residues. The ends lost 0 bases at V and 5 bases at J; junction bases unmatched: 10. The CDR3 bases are TGTGCCAGCAGCTTGGGCCCCGGACAGGCCTTATATGGCTACACCTTC. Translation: CASSLGPGQALYGYTF.

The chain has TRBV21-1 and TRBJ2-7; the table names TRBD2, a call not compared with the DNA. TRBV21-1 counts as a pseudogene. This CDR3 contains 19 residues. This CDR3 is CASSNPRLAGDTRGYEQYF. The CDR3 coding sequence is TGTGCCAGCAGCAACCCCCGGCTAGCGGGCGATACCCGTGGATACGAGCAGTACTTC.

The CDR3 bases are TGTGCCAGCAGTTGGGCGGTTCTCAGCAATGAGCAGTTCTTC. Encoded protein: CASSWAVLSNEQFF. The chain combines TRBV28 with TRBJ2-1; D is undetermined. Trimming stripped 4 bases from V and 6 bases from J, with 13 bases between. This CDR3 comprises 14 residues. Germline V lookup: CDR1 MDHEN, CDR2 SYDVKM.

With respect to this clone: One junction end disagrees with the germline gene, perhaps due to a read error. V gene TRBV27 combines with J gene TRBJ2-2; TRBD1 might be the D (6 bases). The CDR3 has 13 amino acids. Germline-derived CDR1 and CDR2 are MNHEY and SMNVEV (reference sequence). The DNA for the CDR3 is TGTGCTAGCAGTCCATACAGGGTCGGGGAGCTGTTTTTT. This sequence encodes CASSPYRVGELFF.

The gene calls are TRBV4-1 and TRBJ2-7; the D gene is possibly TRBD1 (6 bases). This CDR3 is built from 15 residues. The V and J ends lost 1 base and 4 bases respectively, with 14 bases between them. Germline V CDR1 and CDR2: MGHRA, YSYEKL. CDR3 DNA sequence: TGCGCCAGCAGCCAAGGACCGGGACACCTGTACGAGCAGTACTTC. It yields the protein CASSQGPGHLYEQYF.

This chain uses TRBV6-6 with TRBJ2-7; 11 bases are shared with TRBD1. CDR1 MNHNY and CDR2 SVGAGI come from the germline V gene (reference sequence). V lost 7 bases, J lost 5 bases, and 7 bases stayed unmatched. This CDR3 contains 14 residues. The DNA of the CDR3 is TGTGCCAGCATCCTGGGACAGGGGGTCAACGAGCAGTACTTC. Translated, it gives CASILGQGVNEQYF.

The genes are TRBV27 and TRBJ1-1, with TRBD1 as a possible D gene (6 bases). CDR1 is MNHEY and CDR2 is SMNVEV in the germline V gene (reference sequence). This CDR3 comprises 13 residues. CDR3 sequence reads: CAVKPTGNTEAFF. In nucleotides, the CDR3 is TGTGCAGTTAAGCCGACAGGGAACACTGAAGCTTTCTTT.

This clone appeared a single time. The CDR3 sequence is CASSLRQVSGANVLTF. In DNA, the CDR3 is TGCGCCAGCAGCCTGCGACAGGTCTCTGGGGCCAACGTCCTGACTTTC. The rearrangement uses TRBV4-1 and TRBJ2-6, with a weak D call TRBD1 (6 bases). Germline loops: CDR1 MGHRA, CDR2 YSYEKL. The CDR3 has 16 residues. Deletions cut 4 bases from V and 0 bases from J, with 10 bases between.

The CDR3, as DNA: TGTGCCAGCAGCCCAGCGGGAGTCGGATACGAGCAGTACTTC. This codes for CASSPAGVGYEQYF. J is TRBJ2-7 and V is TRBV7-8; 8 positions agree with TRBD2. The V and J ends lost 5 bases and 4 bases, in that order; junction bases with no gene match: 7. Germline CDR1 is SGHVS and CDR2 is FQNEAQ. CDR3 length: 14 residues.

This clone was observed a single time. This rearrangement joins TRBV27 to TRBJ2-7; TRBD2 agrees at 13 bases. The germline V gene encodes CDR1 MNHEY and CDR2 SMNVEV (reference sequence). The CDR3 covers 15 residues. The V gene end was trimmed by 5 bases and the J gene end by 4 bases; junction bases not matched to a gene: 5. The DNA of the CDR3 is TGTGCCAGCAGTACGGGACTAGCGGGGTTATACGAGCAGTACTTC. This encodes CASSTGLAGLYEQYF.

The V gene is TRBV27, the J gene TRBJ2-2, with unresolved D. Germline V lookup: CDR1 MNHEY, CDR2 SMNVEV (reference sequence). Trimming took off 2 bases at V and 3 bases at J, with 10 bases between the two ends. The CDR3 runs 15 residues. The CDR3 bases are TGTGCCAGCAGTTTAATCCGAGGTGACACCGGGGAGCTGTTTTTT. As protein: CASSLIRGDTGELFF.

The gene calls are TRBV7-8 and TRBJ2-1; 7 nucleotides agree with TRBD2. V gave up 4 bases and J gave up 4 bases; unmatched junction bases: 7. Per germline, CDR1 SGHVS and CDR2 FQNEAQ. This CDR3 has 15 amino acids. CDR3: CASSYSPGGYNEQFF. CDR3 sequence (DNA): TGTGCCAGCAGCTATTCGCCCGGGGGGTACAATGAGCAGTTCTTC.

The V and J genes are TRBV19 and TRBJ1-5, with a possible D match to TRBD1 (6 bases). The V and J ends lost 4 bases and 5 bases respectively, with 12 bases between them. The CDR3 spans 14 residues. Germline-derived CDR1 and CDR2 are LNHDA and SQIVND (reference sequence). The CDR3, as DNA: TGTGCCAGTAGTAACCAGGCAGGGGATCAGCCCCAGCATTTT. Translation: CASSNQAGDQPQHF. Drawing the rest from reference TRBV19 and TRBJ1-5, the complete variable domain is DGGITQSPKYLFRKEGQNVTLSCEQNLNHDAMYWYRQDPGQGLRLIYYSQIVNDFQKGDIAEGYSVSREKKESFPLTVTSAQKNPTAFYLCASSNQAGDQPQHFGDGTRLSIL.